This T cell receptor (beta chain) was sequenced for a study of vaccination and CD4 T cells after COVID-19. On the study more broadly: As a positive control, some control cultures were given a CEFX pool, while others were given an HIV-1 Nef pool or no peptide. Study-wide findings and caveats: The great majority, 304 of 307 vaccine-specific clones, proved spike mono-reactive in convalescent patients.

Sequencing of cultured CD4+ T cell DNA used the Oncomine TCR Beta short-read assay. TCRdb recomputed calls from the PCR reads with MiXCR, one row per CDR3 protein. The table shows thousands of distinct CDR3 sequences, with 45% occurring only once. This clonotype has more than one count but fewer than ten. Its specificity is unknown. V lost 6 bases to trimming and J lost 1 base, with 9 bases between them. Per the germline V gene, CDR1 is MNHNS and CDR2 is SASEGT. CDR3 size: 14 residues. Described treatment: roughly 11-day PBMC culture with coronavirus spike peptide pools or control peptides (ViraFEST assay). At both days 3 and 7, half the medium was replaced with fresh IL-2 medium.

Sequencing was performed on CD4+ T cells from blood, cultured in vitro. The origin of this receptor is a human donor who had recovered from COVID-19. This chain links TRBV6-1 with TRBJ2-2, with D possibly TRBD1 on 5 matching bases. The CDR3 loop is CASRDTGNTGELFF. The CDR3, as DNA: TGTGCCAGCAGGGACACAGGGAACACCGGGGAGCTGTTTTTT.